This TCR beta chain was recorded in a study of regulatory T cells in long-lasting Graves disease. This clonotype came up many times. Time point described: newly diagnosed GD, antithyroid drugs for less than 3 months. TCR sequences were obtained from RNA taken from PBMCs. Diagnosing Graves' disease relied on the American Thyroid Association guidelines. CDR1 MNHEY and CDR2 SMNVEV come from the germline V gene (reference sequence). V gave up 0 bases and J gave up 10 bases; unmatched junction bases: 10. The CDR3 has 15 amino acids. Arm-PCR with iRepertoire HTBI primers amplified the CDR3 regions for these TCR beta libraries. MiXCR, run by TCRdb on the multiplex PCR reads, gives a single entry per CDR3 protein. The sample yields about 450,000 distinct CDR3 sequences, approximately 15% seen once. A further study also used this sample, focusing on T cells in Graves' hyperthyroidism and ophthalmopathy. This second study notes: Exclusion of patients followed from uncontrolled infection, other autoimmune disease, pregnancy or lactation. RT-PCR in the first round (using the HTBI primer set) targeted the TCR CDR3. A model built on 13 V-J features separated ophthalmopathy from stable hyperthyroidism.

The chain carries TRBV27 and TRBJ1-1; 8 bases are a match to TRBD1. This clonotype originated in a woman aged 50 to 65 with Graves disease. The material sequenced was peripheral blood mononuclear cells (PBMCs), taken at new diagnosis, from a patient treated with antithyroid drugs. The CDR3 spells CASSLSPQDRALAFF. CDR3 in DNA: TGTGCCAGCAGTTTATCGCCCCAGGACAGGGCTCTAGCTTTCTTT.